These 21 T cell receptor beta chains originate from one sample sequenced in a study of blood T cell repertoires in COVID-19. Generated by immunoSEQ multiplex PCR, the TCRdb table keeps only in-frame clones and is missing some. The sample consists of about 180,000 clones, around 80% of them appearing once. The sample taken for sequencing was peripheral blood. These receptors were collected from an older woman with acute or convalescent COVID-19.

In DNA, the CDR3 is TGTGCCAGCAGCCCCAACAACGCACAGGAGCTGTTTTTT. This gives the protein CASSPNNAQELFF. V gene TRBV5-4 combines with J gene TRBJ2-2; D is ambiguous. V was cut by 4 bases and J by 10 bases, with 14 bases left in between. The CDR3 has 13 residues. Germline assignment: CDR1 SGHNT and CDR2 YYREEE (reference sequence).

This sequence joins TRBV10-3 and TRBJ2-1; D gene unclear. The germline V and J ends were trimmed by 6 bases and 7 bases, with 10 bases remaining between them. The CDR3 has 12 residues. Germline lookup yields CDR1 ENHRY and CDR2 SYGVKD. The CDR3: CAISPLDNEQFF. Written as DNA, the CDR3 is TGTGCCATCAGCCCCTTAGATAATGAGCAGTTCTTC.

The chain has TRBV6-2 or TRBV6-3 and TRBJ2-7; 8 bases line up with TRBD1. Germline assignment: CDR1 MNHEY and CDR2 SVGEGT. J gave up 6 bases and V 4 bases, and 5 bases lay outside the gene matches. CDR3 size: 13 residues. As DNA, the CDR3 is TGTGCCAGCAGTTCGACAGGGGTGGGCGAGCAGTACTTC. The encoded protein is CASSSTGVGEQYF.

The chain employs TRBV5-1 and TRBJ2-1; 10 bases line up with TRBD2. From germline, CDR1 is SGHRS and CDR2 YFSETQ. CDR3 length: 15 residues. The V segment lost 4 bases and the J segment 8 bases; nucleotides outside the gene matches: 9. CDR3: CASSRGSGGGDEQFF. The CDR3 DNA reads TGCGCCAGCAGCCGTGGAAGCGGGGGGGGAGATGAGCAGTTCTTC.

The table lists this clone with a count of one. As DNA, the CDR3 is TGTGCCAGCGCACGAGGACAGGTGGGGAACACAGATACGCAGTATTTT. Its protein is CASARGQVGNTDTQYF. The V gene is TRBV18, the J gene TRBJ2-3; TRBD1 matches 7 bases. V dropped 8 bases and J dropped 2; count of bases not matched to a gene: 13. In germline, CDR1 is KGHSH, CDR2 LQKENI. The CDR3 length is 16 residues.

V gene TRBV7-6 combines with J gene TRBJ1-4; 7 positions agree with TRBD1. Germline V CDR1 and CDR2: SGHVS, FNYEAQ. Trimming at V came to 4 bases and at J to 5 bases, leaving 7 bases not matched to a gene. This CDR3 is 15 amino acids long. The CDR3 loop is CASSSTGNFNEKLFF. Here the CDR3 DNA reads TGTGCCAGCAGCTCGACAGGGAACTTCAATGAAAAACTGTTTTTT.

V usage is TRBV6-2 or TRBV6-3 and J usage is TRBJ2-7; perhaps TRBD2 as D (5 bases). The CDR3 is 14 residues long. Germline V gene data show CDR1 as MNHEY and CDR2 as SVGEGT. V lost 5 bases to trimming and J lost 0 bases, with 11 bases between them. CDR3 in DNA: TGTGCCAGCAGTACCGAGCGGAGCTCCTACGAGCAGTACTTC. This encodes CASSTERSSYEQYF.

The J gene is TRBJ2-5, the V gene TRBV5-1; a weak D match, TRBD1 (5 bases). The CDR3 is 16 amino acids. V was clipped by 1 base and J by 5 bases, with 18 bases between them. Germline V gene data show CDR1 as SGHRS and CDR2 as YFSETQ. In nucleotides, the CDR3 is TGCGCCAGCAGCTTGCTTGGGCAGGGTAGTCGTGAGACCCAGTACTTC. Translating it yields CASSLLGQGSRETQYF.

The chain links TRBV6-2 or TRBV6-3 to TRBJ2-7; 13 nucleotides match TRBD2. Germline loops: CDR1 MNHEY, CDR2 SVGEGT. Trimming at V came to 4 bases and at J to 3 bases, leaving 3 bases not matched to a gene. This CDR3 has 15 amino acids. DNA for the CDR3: TGTGCCAGCAGTTCGGGACTAGCGGGGAGCTACGAGCAGTACTTC. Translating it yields CASSSGLAGSYEQYF.

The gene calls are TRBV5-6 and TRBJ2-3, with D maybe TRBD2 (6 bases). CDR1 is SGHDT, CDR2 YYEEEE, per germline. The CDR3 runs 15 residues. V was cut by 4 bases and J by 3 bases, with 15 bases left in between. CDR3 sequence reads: CASSAGGLRTDTQYF. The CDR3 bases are TGTGCCAGCAGCGCCGGGGGTCTGCGTACAGATACGCAGTATTTT.

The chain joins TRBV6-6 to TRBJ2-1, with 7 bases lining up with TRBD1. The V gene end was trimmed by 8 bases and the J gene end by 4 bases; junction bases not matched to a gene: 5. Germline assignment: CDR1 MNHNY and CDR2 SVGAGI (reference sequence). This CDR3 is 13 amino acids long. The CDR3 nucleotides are TGTGCCAGCCGGAGACAGGGTTACAATGAGCAGTTCTTC. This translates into CASRRQGYNEQFF.

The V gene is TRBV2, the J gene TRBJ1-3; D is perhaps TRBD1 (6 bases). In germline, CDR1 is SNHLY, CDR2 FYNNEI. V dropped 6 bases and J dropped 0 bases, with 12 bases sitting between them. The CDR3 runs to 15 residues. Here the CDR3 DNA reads TGTGCCAGCAGATCTCCGGACAGCTCTGGAAACACCATATATTTT. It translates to CASRSPDSSGNTIYF.

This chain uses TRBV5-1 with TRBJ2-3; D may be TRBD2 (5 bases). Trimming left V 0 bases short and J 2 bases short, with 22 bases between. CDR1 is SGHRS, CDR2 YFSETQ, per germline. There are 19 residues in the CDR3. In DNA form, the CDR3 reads TGCGCCAGCAGCTTGGGCCCTCTGAAGCGGAGCACTGACACAGATACGCAGTATTTT. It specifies CASSLGPLKRSTDTDTQYF. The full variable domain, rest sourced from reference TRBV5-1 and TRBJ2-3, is KAGVTQTPRYLIKTRGQQVTLSCSPISGHRSVSWYQQTPGQGLQFLFEYFSETQRNKGNFPGRFSGRQFSNSRSEMNVSTLELGDSALYLCASSLGPLKRSTDTDTQYFGPGTRLTVL.

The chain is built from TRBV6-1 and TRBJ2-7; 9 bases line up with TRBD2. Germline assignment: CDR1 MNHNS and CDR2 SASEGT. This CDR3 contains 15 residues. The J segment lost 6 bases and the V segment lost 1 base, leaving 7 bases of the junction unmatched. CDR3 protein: CASSEGLAVLGEQYF. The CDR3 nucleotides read TGTGCCAGCAGTGAAGGACTAGCGGTGTTGGGCGAGCAGTACTTC.

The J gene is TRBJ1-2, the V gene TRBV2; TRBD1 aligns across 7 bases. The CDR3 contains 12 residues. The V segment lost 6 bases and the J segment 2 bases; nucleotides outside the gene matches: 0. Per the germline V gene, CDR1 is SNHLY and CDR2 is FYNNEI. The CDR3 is CASRDRNYGYTF. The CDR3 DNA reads TGTGCCAGCAGGGACAGGAACTATGGCTACACCTTC.

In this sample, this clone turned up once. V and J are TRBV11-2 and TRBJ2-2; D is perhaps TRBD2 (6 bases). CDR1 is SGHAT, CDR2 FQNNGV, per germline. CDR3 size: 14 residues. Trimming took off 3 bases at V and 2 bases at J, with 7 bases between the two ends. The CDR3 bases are TGTGCCAGCAGCTTTGCGGGAAACACCGGGGAGCTGTTTTTT. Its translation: CASSFAGNTGELFF.

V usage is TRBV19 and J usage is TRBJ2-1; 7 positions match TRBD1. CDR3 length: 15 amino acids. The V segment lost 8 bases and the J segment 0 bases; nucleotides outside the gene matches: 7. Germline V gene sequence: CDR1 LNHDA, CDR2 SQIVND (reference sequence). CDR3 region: CASGGRGSSYNEQFF. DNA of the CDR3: TGTGCCAGTGGGGGCAGGGGGAGCTCCTACAATGAGCAGTTCTTC.

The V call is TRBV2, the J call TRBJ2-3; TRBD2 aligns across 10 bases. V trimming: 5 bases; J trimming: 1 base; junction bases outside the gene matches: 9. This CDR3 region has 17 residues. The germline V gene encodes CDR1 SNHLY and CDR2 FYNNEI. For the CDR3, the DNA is TGTGCCAGCAGTTTACGACTAGCGGGTGGAGGCACAGATACGCAGTATTTT. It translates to CASSLRLAGGGTDTQYF.

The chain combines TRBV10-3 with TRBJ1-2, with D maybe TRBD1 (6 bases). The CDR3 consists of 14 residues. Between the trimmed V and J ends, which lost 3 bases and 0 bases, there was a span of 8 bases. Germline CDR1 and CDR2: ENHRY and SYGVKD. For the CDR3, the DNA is TGTGCCATCAGTGAACAGGGAACTAACTATGGCTACACCTTC. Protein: CAISEQGTNYGYTF.

The CDR3, as DNA: TGTGCCAGCAGCCAAGGGGACAGGGAAGGCTCTGGAAACACCATATATTTT. Residues: CASSQGDREGSGNTIYF. The V gene is TRBV4-2, the J gene TRBJ1-3; 9 bases align to TRBD1. The ends lost 1 base at V and 0 bases at J; junction bases unmatched: 4. The CDR3 sequence is 17 residues long. Germline assignment: CDR1 LGHNA and CDR2 YNFKEQ.

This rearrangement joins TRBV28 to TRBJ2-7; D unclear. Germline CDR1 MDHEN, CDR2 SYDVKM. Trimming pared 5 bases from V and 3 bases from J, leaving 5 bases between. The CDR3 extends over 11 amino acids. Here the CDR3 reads CASSLLYEQYF. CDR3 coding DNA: TGTGCCAGCAGTCTCCTCTACGAGCAGTACTTC.